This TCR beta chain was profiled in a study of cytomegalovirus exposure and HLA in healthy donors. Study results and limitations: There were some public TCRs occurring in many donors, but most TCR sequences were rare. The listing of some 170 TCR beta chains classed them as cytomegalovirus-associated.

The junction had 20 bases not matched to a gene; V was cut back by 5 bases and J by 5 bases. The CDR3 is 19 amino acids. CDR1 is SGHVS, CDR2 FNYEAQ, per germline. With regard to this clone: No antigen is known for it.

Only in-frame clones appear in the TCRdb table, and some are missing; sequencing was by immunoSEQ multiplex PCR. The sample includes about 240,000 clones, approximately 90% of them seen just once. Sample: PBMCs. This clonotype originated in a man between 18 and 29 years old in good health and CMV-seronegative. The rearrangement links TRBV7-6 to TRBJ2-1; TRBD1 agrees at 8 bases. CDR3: CASSGWTGRIGPPDNEQFF. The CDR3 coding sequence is TGTGCCAGCAGCGGCTGGACAGGGAGGATTGGGCCTCCCGACAATGAGCAGTTCTTC.